This TCR beta chain came from a study of T cell repertoires in cytomegalovirus infection. Study details: Used in the study were CMV epitopes, some recently identified and HLA-C-restricted, others well-studied and HLA-B-restricted. Matching HLA type and CMV infection were both indicated by public TCR beta signatures. Study-level findings and limits: The ex vivo response showed dominance by HLA-C-restricted CMV-specific TCR beta clonotypes. CMV carriers having the relevant HLA were flagged by cumulative public TCR beta family frequency.

MiXCR, run by TCRdb on the reads, gives a single entry per CDR3 protein. This table holds approximately 150,000 distinct CDR3 sequences, 20% to 25% found once. Trimming removed 5 bases from V and 6 bases from J; junction bases left unmatched: 13. The CDR3 is 16 residues long. This clonotype was found a few times. The antigen remains undetermined. The sequences come from CD8+ T cells from cultured PBMCs, collected from culture after CMV antigen stimulation. The genes are TRBV12-3 or TRBV12-4 and TRBJ1-2, with 9 bases aligning to TRBD1. The clonotype was recovered from a human donor in good health (CMV status not recorded). Some clones in this sample may be carry-over from other donors' samples. CDR3 DNA sequence: TGTGCCAGCAGTGGACCCTCGGGACAGGGAAGGGATGGCTACACCTTC. It translates to CASSGPSGQGRDGYTF.